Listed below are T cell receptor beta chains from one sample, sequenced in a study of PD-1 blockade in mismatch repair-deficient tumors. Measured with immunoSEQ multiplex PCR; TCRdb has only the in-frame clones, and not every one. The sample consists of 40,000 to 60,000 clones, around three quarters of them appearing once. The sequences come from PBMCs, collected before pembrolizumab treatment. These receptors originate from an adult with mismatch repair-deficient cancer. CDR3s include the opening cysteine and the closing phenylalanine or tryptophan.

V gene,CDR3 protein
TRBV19,CASSQEGQRYEKLFF
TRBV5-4,CASSRGTEVRAGYTF
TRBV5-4,CASSRYQGGEQFF
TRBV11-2,CASSLVRNEQFF
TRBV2,CARSAGRGSGANVLTF
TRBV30,CAWSRDRVVNEQFF
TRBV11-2,CASSLGHNTDTQYF
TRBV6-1,CASTDRLIQPQHF
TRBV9,CASSVDLGAYGYTF
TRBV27,CASAPVATFISNQPQHF
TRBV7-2,CASSFRDTQETQYF
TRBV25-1,CASSESGLAGGREQYF
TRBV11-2,CASSPRVRETQYF
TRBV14,CASSHGGWGEKLFF
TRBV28,CASSSSGIYEQYF
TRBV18,CASSPPGQGHEQFF